These T cell receptor beta chains were read from a single sample in a study of cytomegalovirus exposure and HLA in healthy donors. TCRdb's copy holds only in-frame clones and misses some; the assay was immunoSEQ multiplex PCR. The sample holds under 130,000 clones, 60% to 80% seen once. The sequenced sample consisted of PBMCs. The receptors originated from a man aged 50 or older in good health and CMV-seropositive. Each CDR3 is given with its conserved first and last residue.

TRBV5-1	TRBJ2-7	CASSLEDTAYEQYF
TRBV4-1	TRBJ2-5	CASSPRSLDQETQYF
TRBV2	TRBJ1-1	CATHRGRVAEAFF
TRBV7-3	TRBJ2-7	CASSPRGGPYEQYF
TRBV6-1	TRBJ1-1	CASSGGGTEAFF
TRBV5-1	TRBJ2-7	CASSLVLAGALEQYF
TRBV9	TRBJ1-6	CASSVGNGTGRRPPLHF
TRBV29-1	TRBJ2-7	CSVTGTAVYEQYF
TRBV2	TRBJ2-3	CASSQGQGPYSTDTQYF
TRBV7-9	TRBJ2-7	CASSSGTSREQYF
TRBV5-1	TRBJ2-1	CASSLGLPDPGLSEQFF
TRBV5-4	TRBJ2-5	CASSLVMGGRETQYF
TRBV6-5	TRBJ2-7	CASSLAGTGGYEQYF
TRBV27	TRBJ2-7	CASSLPPSQGRSYEQYF
TRBV19	TRBJ2-1	CASNLLAGGVHEQFF
TRBV5-1	TRBJ2-7	CASSFTGSSYEQYF
TRBV5-8	TRBJ2-3	CASPNGGAYLSTDTQYF
TRBV5-1	TRBJ2-7	CASSLSSPPGAYEQYF
TRBV2	TRBJ2-5	CASSEVELETQYF
TRBV15	TRBJ2-7	CATSIGLIQGDEQYF
TRBV18	TRBJ2-7	CASSPASGRDEQYF
TRBV7-3	TRBJ2-3	CASSFASGGDTQYF
TRBV5-1	TRBJ2-1	CASSPGTSSNEQFF
TRBV5-1	TRBJ2-5	CASNRGETQYF
TRBV9	TRBJ2-5	CASSVTQGGKTQYF
TRBV7-8	TRBJ1-2	CASRLRGGLSGGYTF
TRBV5-6	TRBJ2-3	CASSPGLDPTDTQYF
TRBV5-1	TRBJ2-7	CASSRGSIDYEQYF
TRBV18	TRBJ2-5	CASSPPGLAGGSQETQYF
TRBV10-2	TRBJ2-5	CASKSSGQETQYF
TRBV18	TRBJ1-1	CASSHGTGEGGTEAFF
TRBV9	TRBJ2-1	CASSVGLLEEQFF
TRBV27	TRBJ2-7	CASSLSPKRGEQYF
TRBV27	TRBJ2-3	CASSSGQYSTDTQYF
TRBV15	TRBJ2-7	CATSRESGNLLGYEQYF
TRBV28	TRBJ2-7	CASLDRGHEQYF
TRBV15	TRBJ2-1	CATSRYLSGSNEQFF
TRBV4-1	TRBJ2-7	CASSQDRNSRQYF
TRBV2	TRBJ2-5	CASSDDTGGAEETQYF
TRBV5-1	TRBJ1-4	CASSQDRVSEKLFF
TRBV7-6	TRBJ1-3	CASSLSGQGAGGNTIYF
TRBV5-4	TRBJ2-2	CASSFSGRASGELFF
TRBV27	TRBJ2-1	CASSLMAGAPINEQFF
TRBV6-1	TRBJ1-1	CASTGMVRDTEAFF
TRBV5-1	TRBJ2-5	CASSFWREETQYF
TRBV19	TRBJ1-5	CASTPMGQGNQPQHF
TRBV6-5	TRBJ2-7	CASSPLARATYEQYF
TRBV6-1	TRBJ2-1	CASLAGGPGEQFF
TRBV5-1	NA	CASSLNPYEQYF
TRBV5-4	TRBJ2-1	CASSLEAGVYNEQFF
TRBV6-4	TRBJ2-5	CASSAFQGETQYF
TRBV5-5	TRBJ1-2	CASSLGQSYNYGYTF